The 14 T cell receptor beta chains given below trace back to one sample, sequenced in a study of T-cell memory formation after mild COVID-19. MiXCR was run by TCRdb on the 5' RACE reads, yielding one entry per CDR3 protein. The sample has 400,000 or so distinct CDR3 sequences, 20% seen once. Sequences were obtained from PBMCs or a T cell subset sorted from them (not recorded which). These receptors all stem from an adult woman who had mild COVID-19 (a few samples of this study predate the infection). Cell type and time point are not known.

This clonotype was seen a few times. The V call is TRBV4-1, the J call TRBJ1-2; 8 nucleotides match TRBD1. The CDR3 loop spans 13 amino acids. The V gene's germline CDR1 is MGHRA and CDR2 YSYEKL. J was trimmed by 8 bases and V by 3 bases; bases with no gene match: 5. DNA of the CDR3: TGCGCCAGCAGCCAGATGACAGGGGTAGGCTACACCTTC. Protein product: CASSQMTGVGYTF.

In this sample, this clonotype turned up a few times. The CDR3 DNA reads TGTGCCAGCAGCCAAACTGCACCCGGGGAGACCCAGTACTTC. It yields the protein CASSQTAPGETQYF. V and J are TRBV3-1 and TRBJ2-5; no firm D call. The CDR3 spans 14 residues. V lost 2 bases and J 5 bases, leaving 12 bases between the germline ends. Germline V CDR1 and CDR2: LGHDT, YNNKEL (reference sequence).

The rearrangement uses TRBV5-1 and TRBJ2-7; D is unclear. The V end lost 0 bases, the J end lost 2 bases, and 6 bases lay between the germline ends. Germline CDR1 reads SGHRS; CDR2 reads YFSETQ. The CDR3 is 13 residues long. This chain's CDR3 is CASSLDVAYEQYF. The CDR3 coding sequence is TGCGCCAGCAGCTTGGACGTGGCCTACGAGCAGTACTTC.

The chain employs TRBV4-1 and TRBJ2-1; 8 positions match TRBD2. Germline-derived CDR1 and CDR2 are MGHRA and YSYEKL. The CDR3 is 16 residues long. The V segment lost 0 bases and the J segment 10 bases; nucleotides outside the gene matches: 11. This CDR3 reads CASSQEPPGGPREQFF. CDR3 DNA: TGCGCCAGCAGCCAAGAGCCTCCGGGGGGGCCAAGAGAGCAGTTCTTC.

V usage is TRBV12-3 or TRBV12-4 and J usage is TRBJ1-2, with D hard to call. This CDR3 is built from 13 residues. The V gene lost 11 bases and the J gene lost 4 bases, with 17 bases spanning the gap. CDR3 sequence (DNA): TGTGCCGCTCGGGGAAAAGGGAGCTATGGCTACACCTTC. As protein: CAARGKGSYGYTF.

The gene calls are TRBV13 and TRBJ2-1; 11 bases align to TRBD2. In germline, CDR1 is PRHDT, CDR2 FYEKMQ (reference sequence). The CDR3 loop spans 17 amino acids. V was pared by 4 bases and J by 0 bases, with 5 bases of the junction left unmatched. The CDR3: CASSSTSGTPSYNEQFF. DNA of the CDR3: TGTGCCAGCAGCTCGACTAGCGGGACTCCCTCCTACAATGAGCAGTTCTTC.

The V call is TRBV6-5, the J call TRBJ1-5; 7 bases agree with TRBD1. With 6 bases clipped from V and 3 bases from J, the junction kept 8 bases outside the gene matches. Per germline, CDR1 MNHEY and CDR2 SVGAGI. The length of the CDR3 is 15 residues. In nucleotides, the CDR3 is TGTGCCAGCAGCCAGGGAGGGGGCACCAATCAGCCCCAGCATTTT. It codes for CASSQGGGTNQPQHF.

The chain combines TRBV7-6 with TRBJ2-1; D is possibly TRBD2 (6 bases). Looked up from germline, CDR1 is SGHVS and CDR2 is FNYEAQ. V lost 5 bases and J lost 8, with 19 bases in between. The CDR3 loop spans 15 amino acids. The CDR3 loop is CASSRFRDSIDEQFF. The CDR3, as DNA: TGTGCCAGCAGCCGTTTCCGGGACTCCATAGATGAGCAGTTCTTC.

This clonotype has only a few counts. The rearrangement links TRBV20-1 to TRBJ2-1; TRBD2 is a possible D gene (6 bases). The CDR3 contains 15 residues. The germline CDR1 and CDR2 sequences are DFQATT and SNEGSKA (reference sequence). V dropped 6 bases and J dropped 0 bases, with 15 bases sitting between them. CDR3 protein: CSAPSSESSYNEQFF. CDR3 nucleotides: TGCAGTGCGCCTTCTAGCGAAAGCTCCTACAATGAGCAGTTCTTC.

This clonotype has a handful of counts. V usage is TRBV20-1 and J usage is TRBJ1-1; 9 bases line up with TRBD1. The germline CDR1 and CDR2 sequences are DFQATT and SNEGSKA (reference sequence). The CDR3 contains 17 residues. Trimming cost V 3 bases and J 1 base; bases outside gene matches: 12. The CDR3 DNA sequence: TGCAGTGCTAGTGCAACAGGGGGCCGTGGTAGGAACACTGAAGCTTTCTTT. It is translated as CSASATGGRGRNTEAFF.

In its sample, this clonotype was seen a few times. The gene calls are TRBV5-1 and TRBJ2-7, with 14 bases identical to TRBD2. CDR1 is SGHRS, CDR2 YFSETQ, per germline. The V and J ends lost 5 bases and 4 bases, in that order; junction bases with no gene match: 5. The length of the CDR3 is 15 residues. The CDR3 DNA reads TGCGCCAGCAGACCGGGACTAGCGGGAGTGTACGAGCAGTACTTC. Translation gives CASRPGLAGVYEQYF. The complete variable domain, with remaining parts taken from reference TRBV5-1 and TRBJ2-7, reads KAGVTQTPRYLIKTRGQQVTLSCSPISGHRSVSWYQQTPGQGLQFLFEYFSETQRNKGNFPGRFSGRQFSNSRSEMNVSTLELGDSALYLCASRPGLAGVYEQYFGPGTRLTVT.

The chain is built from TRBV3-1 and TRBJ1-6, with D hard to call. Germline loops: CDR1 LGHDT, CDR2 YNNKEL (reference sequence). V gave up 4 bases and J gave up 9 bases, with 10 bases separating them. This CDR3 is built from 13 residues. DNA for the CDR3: TGTGCCAGCAGCCGTCTGACGACTTCACCCCTCCACTTT. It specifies CASSRLTTSPLHF. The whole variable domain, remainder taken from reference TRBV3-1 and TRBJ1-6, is DTAVSQTPKYLVTQMGNDKSIKCEQNLGHDTMYWYKQDSKKFLKIMFSYNNKELIINETVPNRFSPKSPDKAHLNLHINSLELGDSAVYFCASSRLTTSPLHFGNGTRLTVT.

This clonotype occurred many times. The CDR3 spells CASSSSGSATDTQYF. In DNA, the CDR3 is TGTGCCAGCTCCTCCTCGGGTAGCGCGACAGATACGCAGTATTTT. The chain uses TRBV9 and TRBJ2-3, with TRBD2 as a possible D gene (5 bases). The CDR3 runs to 15 residues. In germline, CDR1 is SGDLS, CDR2 YYNGEE. V was trimmed by 7 bases and J by 3 bases, leaving 18 bases between them.

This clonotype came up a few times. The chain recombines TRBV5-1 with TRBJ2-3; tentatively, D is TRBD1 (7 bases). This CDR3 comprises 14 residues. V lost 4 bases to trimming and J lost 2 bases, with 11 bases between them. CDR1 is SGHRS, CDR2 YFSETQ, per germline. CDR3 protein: CASSRGTATDTQYF. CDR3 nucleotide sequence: TGCGCCAGCAGCCGGGGGACAGCCACAGATACGCAGTATTTT.